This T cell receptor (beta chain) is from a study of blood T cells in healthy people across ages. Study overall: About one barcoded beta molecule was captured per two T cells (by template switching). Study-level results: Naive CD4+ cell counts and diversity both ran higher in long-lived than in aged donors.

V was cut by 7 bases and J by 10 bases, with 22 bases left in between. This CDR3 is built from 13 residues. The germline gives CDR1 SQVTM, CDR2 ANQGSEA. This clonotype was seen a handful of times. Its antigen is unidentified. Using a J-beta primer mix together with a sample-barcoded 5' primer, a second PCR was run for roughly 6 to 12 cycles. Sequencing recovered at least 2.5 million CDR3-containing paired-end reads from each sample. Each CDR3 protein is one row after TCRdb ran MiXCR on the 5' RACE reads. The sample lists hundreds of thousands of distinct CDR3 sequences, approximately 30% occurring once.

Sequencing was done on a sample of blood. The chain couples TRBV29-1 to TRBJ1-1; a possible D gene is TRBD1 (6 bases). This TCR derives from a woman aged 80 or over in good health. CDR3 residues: CSGYLGGSSRAFF. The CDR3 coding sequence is TGCAGCGGGTATCTCGGGGGCTCTTCTCGAGCTTTCTTT.